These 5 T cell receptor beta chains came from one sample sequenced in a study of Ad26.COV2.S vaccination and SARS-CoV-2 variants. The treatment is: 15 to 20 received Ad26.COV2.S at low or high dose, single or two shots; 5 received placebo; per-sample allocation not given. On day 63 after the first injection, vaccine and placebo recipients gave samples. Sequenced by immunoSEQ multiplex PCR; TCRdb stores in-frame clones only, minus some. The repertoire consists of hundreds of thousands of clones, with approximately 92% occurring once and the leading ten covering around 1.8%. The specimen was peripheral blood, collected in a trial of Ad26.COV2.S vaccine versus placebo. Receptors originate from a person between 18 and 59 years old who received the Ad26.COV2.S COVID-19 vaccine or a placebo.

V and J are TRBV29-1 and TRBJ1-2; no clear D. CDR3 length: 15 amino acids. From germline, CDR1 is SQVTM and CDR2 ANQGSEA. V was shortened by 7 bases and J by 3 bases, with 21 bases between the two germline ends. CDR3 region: CSAEELGYSYYGYTF. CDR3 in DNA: TGCAGCGCCGAGGAATTAGGCTATTCTTACTATGGCTACACCTTC.

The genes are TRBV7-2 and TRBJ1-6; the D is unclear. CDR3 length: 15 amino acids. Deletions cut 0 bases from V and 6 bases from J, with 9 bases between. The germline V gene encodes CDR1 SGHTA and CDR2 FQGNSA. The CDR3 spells CASSLAGYVNSPLHF. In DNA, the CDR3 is TGTGCCAGCAGCTTAGCCGGTTATGTTAATTCACCCCTCCACTTT.

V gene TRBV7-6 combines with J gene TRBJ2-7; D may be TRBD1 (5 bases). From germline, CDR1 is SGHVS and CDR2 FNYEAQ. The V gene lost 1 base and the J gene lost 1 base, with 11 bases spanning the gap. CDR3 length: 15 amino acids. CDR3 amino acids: CASSLEQARSYEQYF. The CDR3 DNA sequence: TGTGCCAGCAGCTTAGAACAGGCTAGATCCTACGAGCAGTACTTC.

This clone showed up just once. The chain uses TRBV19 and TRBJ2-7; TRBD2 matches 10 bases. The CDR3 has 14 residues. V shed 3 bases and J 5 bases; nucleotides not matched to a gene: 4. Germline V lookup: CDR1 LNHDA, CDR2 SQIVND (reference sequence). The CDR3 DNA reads TGTGCCAGTAGTATCCTAGCGGGGGCGAACGAGCAGTACTTC. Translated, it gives CASSILAGANEQYF.

For the CDR3, the DNA is TGTGCCAGCAGCTTGACGGCGGGGGGCCGGGAGACCCAGTACTTC. Translation gives CASSLTAGGRETQYF. The rearrangement joins TRBV5-4 to TRBJ2-5; 8 bases line up with TRBD2. CDR1 is SGHNT, CDR2 YYREEE, per germline (reference sequence). This CDR3 comprises 15 residues. J lost 5 bases, V lost 1 base, and 7 bases had no gene match.